Listed here are 24 T cell receptor beta chains from one sample, sequenced in a study of read filtering for tumor transcriptome and immune sequencing. The library was built from 400 ng RNA with molecular barcoded adaptors for alpha/delta and beta/gamma chains. MiXCR, run by TCRdb on the reads, gives a single entry per CDR3 protein. This sample yields roughly 41,000 distinct CDR3 sequences, of which roughly 13% are seen a single time; more than 30% belongs to the top ten. Material: a population of CD138-negative cells sorted from bone marrow. All receptors derive from a donor aged 40 or older with multiple myeloma.

With regard to this clonotype: This may come from a read error, since a much larger clone is one base off. The genes are TRBV5-6 and TRBJ2-5; either TRBD1 or TRBD2 may supply D (5 bases each). The germline V gene has CDR1 SGHDT and CDR2 YYEEEE. The CDR3 loop spans 14 amino acids. The CDR3 DNA sequence: TGTGCCAGCAGCTACGGGACCGACCACGAGACCCGGTACTTC. Protein: CASSYGTDHETRYF.

This clonotype was counted many times. The V and J genes are TRBV5-1 and TRBJ2-7; D is tentatively TRBD1 or TRBD2 (6 bases each). The CDR3 contains 15 residues. Trimming removed 0 bases at V and 0 bases at J, with 10 bases between. The V gene's germline CDR1 is SGHRS and CDR2 YFSETQ. The CDR3 loop is CASSLAGASSYEQYF. CDR3 nucleotides: TGCGCCAGCAGCTTGGCGGGGGCATCCTCCTACGAGCAGTACTTC. The full variable domain, with the rest looked up from reference TRBV5-1 and TRBJ2-7, is KAGVTQTPRYLIKTRGQQVTLSCSPISGHRSVSWYQQTPGQGLQFLFEYFSETQRNKGNFPGRFSGRQFSNSRSEMNVSTLELGDSALYLCASSLAGASSYEQYFGPGTRLTVT.

This clonotype was observed many times. The J gene is TRBJ2-5, the V gene TRBV5-1; D may be TRBD2 (6 bases). Germline values: CDR1 SGHRS, CDR2 YFSETQ. V lost 5 bases and J 3 bases, leaving 11 bases between the germline ends. There are 13 residues in the CDR3. The CDR3 protein is CASRNSGEETQYF. The CDR3 DNA reads TGCGCCAGCAGGAATAGCGGAGAAGAGACCCAGTACTTC. The full variable domain, rest sourced from reference TRBV5-1 and TRBJ2-5, is KAGVTQTPRYLIKTRGQQVTLSCSPISGHRSVSWYQQTPGQGLQFLFEYFSETQRNKGNFPGRFSGRQFSNSRSEMNVSTLELGDSALYLCASRNSGEETQYFGPGTRLLVL.

This clonotype was picked up many times. Written as DNA, the CDR3 is TGTGCCAGCAGCCCGGGACTAATCAATGAGCAGTTCTTC. Translating it yields CASSPGLINEQFF. The chain employs TRBV5-6 and TRBJ2-1, with 7 bases lining up with TRBD2. The CDR3 sequence is 13 residues long. Germline CDR1 SGHDT, CDR2 YYEEEE. V shed 4 bases and J 6 bases; nucleotides not matched to a gene: 4.

This clonotype occurred many times. The V and J genes are TRBV6-2 or TRBV6-3 and TRBJ2-5; D remains unclear. The V end lost 10 bases, the J end lost 1 base, and 10 bases lay between the germline ends. The CDR3 totals 12 residues. Germline CDR1 and CDR2: MNHEY and SVGEGT. CDR3 nucleotides: TGTGCCATCGCTGAACTCCAAGAGACCCAGTACTTC. Its translation is CAIAELQETQYF.

In its sample, this clonotype was seen many times. This sequence joins TRBV20-1 and TRBJ2-7; D unclear. Germline V gene sequence: CDR1 DFQATT, CDR2 SNEGSKA (reference sequence). V was clipped by 3 bases and J by 4 bases, with 16 bases between them. The CDR3 consists of 14 residues. CDR3 protein: CSARALSSNYEQYF. In nucleotides, the CDR3 is TGCAGTGCTAGGGCCCTTAGCAGTAATTACGAGCAGTACTTC.

This clonotype was recorded many times. For the CDR3, the DNA is TGTGCCAGCAGCACCGGGACTATATCAGATACGCAGTATTTT. Its protein product is CASSTGTISDTQYF. The chain is built from TRBV5-6 and TRBJ2-3, with 7 positions matching TRBD2. Losses at the gene ends were 4 bases for V and 4 bases for J; bases not matched to a gene: 6. The CDR3 is 14 residues long. Germline V lookup: CDR1 SGHDT, CDR2 YYEEEE.

This clonotype was recorded a few times. V usage is TRBV29-1 and J usage is TRBJ2-5, with D possibly TRBD1 on 6 matching bases. The germline gives CDR1 SQVTM, CDR2 ANQGSEA. V was shortened by 5 bases and J by 1 base, with 11 bases between the two germline ends. The CDR3 consists of 13 residues. In DNA form, the CDR3 reads TGCAGCGTTTGCCGACAGGCCCAAGAGACCCAGTACTTC. Amino acids: CSVCRQAQETQYF.

Regarding this clonotype: A read error is possible here, since a much larger clone lies one base away. The rearrangement links TRBV7-3 to TRBJ1-4, with a possible D match to TRBD2 (6 bases). The DNA end is a closer match to TRBJ2-3, so the J assignment may be wrong. Germline values: CDR1 SGHTA, CDR2 FQGTGA. This CDR3 is built from 16 residues. CDR3 nucleotide sequence: TGTGCCAGCAGCTTAAGGGGCGGGGCAGGGCCAGCTACGCAGTATTTT. Its protein is CASSLRGGAGPATQYF.

This clonotype was detected many times. J is TRBJ2-7 and V is TRBV7-2; D is ambiguous. The CDR3 has 16 residues. Germline lookup yields CDR1 SGHTA and CDR2 FQGNSA. The V end lost 1 base, the J end lost 3 bases, and 16 bases lay between the germline ends. The CDR3 loop is CASSLVPTVPVYEQYF. CDR3 sequence (DNA): TGTGCCAGCAGCTTAGTACCTACAGTTCCCGTCTACGAGCAGTACTTC. Full variable domain (outside the CDR3, taken from reference TRBV7-2 and TRBJ2-7): GAGVSQSPSNKVTEKGKDVELRCDPISGHTALYWYRQSLGQGLEFLIYFQGNSAPDKSGLPSDRFSAERTGGSVSTLTIQRTQQEDSAVYLCASSLVPTVPVYEQYFGPGTRLTVT.

Many counts were recorded for this clonotype. The V gene is TRBV6-2 or TRBV6-3, the J gene TRBJ1-1; TRBD1 might be the D (6 bases). Trimming stripped 10 bases from V and 11 bases from J, with 23 bases between. CDR3 length equals 13 residues. CDR1 and CDR2 from the germline V gene are MNHEY and SVGEGT. The CDR3 DNA reads TGTGCCATCGGAAGGGGGACATCTCTCTCTGCTTTCTTT. It is translated as CAIGRGTSLSAFF.

This clonotype came up many times. The V gene is TRBV7-2, the J gene TRBJ2-1; 11 bases map to TRBD2. The trim removed 5 bases at V and 7 bases at J, leaving 7 bases unmatched. The CDR3 loop spans 15 amino acids. In germline, CDR1 is SGHTA, CDR2 FQGNSA. This chain's CDR3 is CASSPTSGSENEQFF. The CDR3, as DNA: TGTGCCAGCAGCCCTACTAGCGGGAGTGAAAATGAGCAGTTCTTC.

Many counts were recorded for this clonotype. The V call is TRBV20-1, the J call TRBJ2-5, with 8 bases fitting TRBD2. V trimming: 8 bases; J trimming: 5 bases; junction bases outside the gene matches: 16. CDR1 DFQATT and CDR2 SNEGSKA come from the germline V gene (reference sequence). The CDR3 totals 15 residues. The CDR3, as DNA: TGCAGTTCCTTACCTAACGGGAGGGCCGCGGAGACCCAGTACTTC. Its protein is CSSLPNGRAAETQYF.

In its sample, this clonotype was seen many times. This chain links TRBV7-2 with TRBJ2-1, with TRBD1 matching 10 bases. With V trimmed by 4 bases and J by 8 bases, 2 bases remained unmatched. This CDR3 has 13 amino acids. The V gene's germline CDR1 is SGHTA and CDR2 FQGNSA. CDR3 bases: TGTGCCAGCAGCTCGACAGGGGGCGATGAGCAGTTCTTC. The encoded protein is CASSSTGGDEQFF. The full variable domain, with the rest looked up from reference TRBV7-2 and TRBJ2-1, is GAGVSQSPSNKVTEKGKDVELRCDPISGHTALYWYRQSLGQGLEFLIYFQGNSAPDKSGLPSDRFSAERTGGSVSTLTIQRTQQEDSAVYLCASSSTGGDEQFFGPGTRLTVL.

Many counts were recorded for this clonotype. This rearrangement joins TRBV18 to TRBJ2-1, with a tentative D call TRBD2 (6 bases). The CDR3 has 15 residues. Germline CDR1 reads KGHSH; CDR2 reads LQKENI. V was cut by 6 bases and J by 2 bases, with 14 bases left in between. The CDR3 sequence is CASSLTGSAYNEQFF. The CDR3 nucleotides are TGTGCCAGCTCCCTAACCGGGAGCGCCTACAATGAGCAGTTCTTC.

The CDR3 sequence is CASSLRTSGRTSGANVLTF. As DNA, the CDR3 is TGTGCCAGCAGCCTCCGGACTAGCGGGAGGACCTCTGGGGCCAACGTCCTGACTTTC. J is TRBJ2-6 and V is TRBV6-5, with 14 bases identical to TRBD2. Germline trimming cut 6 bases from V and 0 bases from J; bases unmatched to any gene: 7. The CDR3 covers 19 residues. CDR1 MNHEY and CDR2 SVGAGI come from the germline V gene.

This clonotype was observed many times. The chain joins TRBV5-6 to TRBJ2-7; D is possibly TRBD1 (5 bases). Germline-derived CDR1 and CDR2 are SGHDT and YYEEEE. The CDR3 is 14 amino acids. Trimming took off 2 bases at V and 2 bases at J, with 11 bases between the two ends. The CDR3 spells CASSFPGSAYEQYF. CDR3 DNA sequence: TGTGCCAGCAGCTTCCCAGGGTCCGCCTACGAGCAGTACTTC.

At least ten counts were recorded for this clonotype. V and J are TRBV9 and TRBJ2-1; 8 nucleotides align to TRBD1. Germline CDR1 is SGDLS and CDR2 is YYNGEE. There are 15 residues in the CDR3. V dropped 0 bases and J dropped 3; count of bases not matched to a gene: 2. The CDR3: CASSVGTGNYNEQFF. The CDR3 DNA is TGTGCCAGCAGCGTAGGGACAGGGAACTACAATGAGCAGTTCTTC.

There are many counts of this clonotype. The genes are TRBV6-5 and TRBJ2-5, with D perhaps matching TRBD2 (5 bases). V gave up 5 bases and J gave up 0 bases, with 7 bases separating them. Looked up from germline, CDR1 is MNHEY and CDR2 is SVGAGI. This CDR3 is 13 amino acids long. Here the CDR3 DNA reads TGTGCCAGCAGTCGAGGGTACCAAGAGACCCAGTACTTC. Amino acid sequence: CASSRGYQETQYF.

The chain is built from TRBV3-1 and TRBJ2-7; tentatively, D is TRBD1 (5 bases). V lost 5 bases to trimming and J lost 2 bases, with 10 bases between them. Germline CDR1 reads LGHDT; CDR2 reads YNNKEL (reference sequence). This CDR3 is 13 amino acids long. The CDR3: CASSKGATYEQYF. The CDR3 DNA sequence: TGTGCCAGCAGCAAAGGGGCTACCTACGAGCAGTACTTC.

Of note for this clonotype: One base away lies a much larger clone, so this may be a sequencing read error. The chain recombines TRBV28 with TRBJ2-4; 7 nucleotides align to TRBD1. Germline V gives CDR1 MDHEN, CDR2 SYDVKM. Trimming removed 5 bases from V and 8 bases from J; junction bases left unmatched: 6. The CDR3 consists of 13 residues. This CDR3 is CASSATGLDIQYF. CDR3 nucleotides: TGTGCCAGCAGTGCGACAGGGTTGGACATTCAGTACTTC.

This clonotype was seen many times. This CDR3 is CASSLSLAGYYEQYF. CDR3 in DNA: TGCGCCAGCAGCTTGTCGCTAGCGGGATACTACGAGCAGTACTTC. V usage is TRBV5-1 and J usage is TRBJ2-7, with TRBD2 identical over 9 bases. J was trimmed by 3 bases and V by 1 base; bases with no gene match: 5. Germline V gives CDR1 SGHRS, CDR2 YFSETQ. There are 15 residues in the CDR3.

This clonotype was counted at least ten times. A much more abundant neighbour one base away suggests this may be a read error. The CDR3: CASRLGQGAVGEKRFF. CDR3 DNA sequence: TGTGCCAGCAGATTAGGACAGGGGGCGGTAGGTGAAAAACGGTTTTTT. The rearrangement joins TRBV27 to TRBJ1-4; the match to TRBD1 covers 11 bases. This CDR3 is built from 16 residues. Germline V lookup: CDR1 MNHEY, CDR2 SMNVEV (reference sequence). Filled out from reference TRBV27 and TRBJ1-4, the complete variable domain reads EAQVTQNPRYLITVTGKKLTVTCSQNMNHEYMSWYRQDPGLGLRQIYYSMNVEVTDKGDVPEGYKVSRKEKRNFPLILESPSPNQTSLYFCASRLGQGAVGEKRFFGSGTQLSVL.

This clonotype was seen repeatedly, ten times or more. J is TRBJ2-1 and V is TRBV5-1, with D possibly being TRBD1 or TRBD2 (5 bases each). The CDR3 runs to 15 residues. Germline CDR1 SGHRS, CDR2 YFSETQ. The V gene lost 4 bases and the J gene lost 7 bases, with 18 bases spanning the gap. CDR3 loop: CASSVKGPSENEQFF. The CDR3 region has the DNA TGCGCCAGCAGCGTTAAGGGACCGTCGGAGAATGAGCAGTTCTTC.